This T cell receptor beta chain was documented in a study of a mutant IDH1 vaccine in newly diagnosed glioma (dated by TCRdb to the early 2020s). The study in broad terms: Of the approximately 35 treated patients, around 62% were male and approximately 38% were female, and a mean age of 40.4 years was recorded. Peripheral blood was collected at six visits: V03 (baseline), V05, V07, V10, V12 and V13. Prior to enrollment, standard therapy consisting of radiotherapy alone, temozolomide alone, or radiochemotherapy with temozolomide had been administered to patients, with the combination being received by most patients. For exploratory analyses, about two dozen treated patients had longitudinal TCRB deep sequencing done wherever samples were available.

Study-level results and caveats: Across multiple MHC alleles, vaccine-induced immune responses were seen in roughly 93% of patients. Pseudoprogression appeared unrelated to alterations in the top peripheral T cell clonotypes detected by TCRB sequencing. According to the authors, sample limitations meant that analyses of patient blood samples could not be reproduced. Selection of PBMC samples for TCRB deep sequencing was based on availability.

The time point label, read with the paper, signifies: baseline, week 1 (first vaccination visit). Reading the label with the study, this specimen's treatment or condition is: pre-vaccination baseline after standard-of-care therapy. Donors had newly diagnosed WHO grade 3 or 4 IDH1-mutant astrocytomas with loss of nuclear ATRX. The samples were drawn from NOA16, a multicentre, single-arm, open-label phase I trial in Germany that tested a mutant IDH1 peptide vaccine in humans for the first time. Blood drawn at visit V03 was used as the baseline sample for immunogenicity testing. Genomic DNA for TCRB sequencing was isolated from EDTA blood with the DNeasy Blood and Tissue Kit. Comments on this clone: Its specific antigen is unknown. No much larger clonotype is one base removed from it; base qualities were not supplied.

The junction carries 12 bases between V and J, which are trimmed by 2 bases and 0 bases respectively. The CDR3 numbers 16 residues from cysteine through phenylalanine. The CDR3 DNA has 48 bases and is translated from base 1. From the germline V gene, CDR1 is KGHSH and CDR2 is LQKENI. Libraries were constructed by the immunoSEQ multiplex PCR assay. Rearranged TCR beta chain sequences were amplified with the hsTCRB Kit following the manufacturer's protocol. An Illumina MiSeq was used to sequence the TCRB libraries. As for the authors' bioinformatics: The kit vendor's proprietary platform handled demultiplexing, trimming and gene mapping. The clones in this table, taken by TCRdb from immuneACCESS, are in-frame only. Not every clone is retained; where verified, under half of the shortfall comes from an unresolved V gene, and the cause of the rest is unknown. V and J calls and clone size come straight from that table; D and trimming were deduced from the DNA. The table for this sample lists about 92,000 clones; under 90% of them were counted only once. The top ten hold approximately 8% of the sample.

The source of this sequence is a woman aged 50 to 60 with glioma. Recombination connected TRBV18 to TRBJ2-3; tentative D gene TRBD1, with 5 bases matching. Sequenced here: PBMCs, sampled from a glioma patient treated with radiotherapy, temozolomide or both. The DNA reads TGTGCCAGCTCACCAGCCCAGGGTACTAGCACAGATACGCAGTATTTT. Protein translation: CASSPAQGTSTDTQYF.